This TCR beta chain was obtained from a study of T-cell reconstitution after alpha-beta-depleted transplantation in children. A TCRbeta library incorporating unique molecular identifiers was prepared. TCRdb re-derived calls from the PCR reads in MiXCR, one entry per CDR3 protein. The table includes about 120,000 distinct CDR3 sequences, about a tenth detected once. V dropped 2 bases and J dropped 7 bases, with 9 bases sitting between them. The germline V gene encodes CDR1 MNHNY and CDR2 SVGAGI (reference sequence). The CDR3 has 12 residues. This clonotype was observed a few times. The chain joins TRBV6-6 to TRBJ2-7; D ambiguous. The sequenced sample was PBMCs, obtained before TCRalphabeta/CD19-depleted stem cell transplant. The receptor was derived from a boy aged 2 to 9 with acute lymphoblastic leukemia, due to receive a stem cell transplant. The CDR3 reads CASSYTSEEQYF. The DNA for the CDR3 is TGTGCCAGCAGTTACACTTCAGAAGAGCAGTACTTC.